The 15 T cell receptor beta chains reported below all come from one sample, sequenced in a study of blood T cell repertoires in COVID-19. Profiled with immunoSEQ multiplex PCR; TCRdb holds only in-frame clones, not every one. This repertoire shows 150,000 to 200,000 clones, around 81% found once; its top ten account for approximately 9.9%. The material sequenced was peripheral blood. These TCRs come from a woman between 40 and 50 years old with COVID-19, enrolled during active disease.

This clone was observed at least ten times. CDR3 loop: CASSPAVDNYGYTF. The CDR3 DNA sequence: TGTGCCAGCAGCCCAGCGGTGGACAACTATGGCTACACCTTC. V gene TRBV28 combines with J gene TRBJ1-2, with D uncertain. Looked up from germline, CDR1 is MDHEN and CDR2 is SYDVKM. This CDR3 has 14 residues. The ends were cut back, 6 bases at V and 2 bases at J, with 13 bases in the middle.

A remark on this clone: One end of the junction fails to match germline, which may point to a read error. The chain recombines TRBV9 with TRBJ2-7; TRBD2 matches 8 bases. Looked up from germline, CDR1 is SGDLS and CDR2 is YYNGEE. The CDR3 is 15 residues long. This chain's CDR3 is CASSVAPSLEREMFF. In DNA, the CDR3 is TGTGCCAGCAGCGTAGCTCCGTCACTAGAGCGGGAGATGTTCTTC.

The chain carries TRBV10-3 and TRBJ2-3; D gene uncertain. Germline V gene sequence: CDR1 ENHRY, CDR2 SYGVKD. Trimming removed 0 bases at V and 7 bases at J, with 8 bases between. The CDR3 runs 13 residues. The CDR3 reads CAISESRDYTQYF. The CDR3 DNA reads TGTGCCATCAGTGAGTCCCGAGACTATACGCAGTATTTT.

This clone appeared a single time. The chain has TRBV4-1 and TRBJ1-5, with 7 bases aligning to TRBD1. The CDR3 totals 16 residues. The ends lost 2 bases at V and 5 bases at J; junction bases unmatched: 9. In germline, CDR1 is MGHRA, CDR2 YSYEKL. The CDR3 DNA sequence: TGCGCCAGCAGCCAAAGACAGGGTCTATGGCATCAGCCCCAGCATTTT. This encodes CASSQRQGLWHQPQHF.

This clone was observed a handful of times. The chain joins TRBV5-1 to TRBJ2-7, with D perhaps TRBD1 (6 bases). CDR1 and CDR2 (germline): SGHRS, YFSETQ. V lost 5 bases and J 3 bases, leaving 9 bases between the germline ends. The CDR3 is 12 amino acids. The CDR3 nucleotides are TGCGCCAGCAGTGGGGACAACTACGAGCAGTACTTC. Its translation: CASSGDNYEQYF.

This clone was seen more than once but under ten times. The CDR3 DNA sequence: TGTGCCAGCAGCCTCCGGACAGGGTACACTGAAGCTTTCTTT. The encoded protein is CASSLRTGYTEAFF. V is TRBV5-5 and J is TRBJ1-1, with 8 bases matching TRBD1. Looked up from germline, CDR1 is SGHKS and CDR2 is YYEKEE (reference sequence). The CDR3 totals 14 residues. The trim removed 4 bases at V and 3 bases at J, leaving 5 bases unmatched. Drawing the rest from reference TRBV5-5 and TRBJ1-1, the complete variable domain is DAGVTQSPTHLIKTRGQQVTLRCSPISGHKSVSWYQQVLGQGPQFIFQYYEKEERGRGNFPDRFSARQFPNYSSELNVNALLLGDSALYLCASSLRTGYTEAFFGQGTRLTVV.

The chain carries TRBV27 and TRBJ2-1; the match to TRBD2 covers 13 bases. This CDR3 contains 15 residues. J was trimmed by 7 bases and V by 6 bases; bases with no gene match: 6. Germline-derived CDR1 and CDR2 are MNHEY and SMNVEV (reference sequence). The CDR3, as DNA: TGTGCCAGCAGACGTGGGGGACTAGCGGGAAATGAGCAGTTCTTC. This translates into CASRRGGLAGNEQFF.

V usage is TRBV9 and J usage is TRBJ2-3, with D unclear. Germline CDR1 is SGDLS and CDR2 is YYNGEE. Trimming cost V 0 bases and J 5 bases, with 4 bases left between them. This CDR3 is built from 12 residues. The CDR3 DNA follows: TGTGCCAGCAGCGTAGATAAAGATACGCAGTATTTT. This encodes CASSVDKDTQYF.

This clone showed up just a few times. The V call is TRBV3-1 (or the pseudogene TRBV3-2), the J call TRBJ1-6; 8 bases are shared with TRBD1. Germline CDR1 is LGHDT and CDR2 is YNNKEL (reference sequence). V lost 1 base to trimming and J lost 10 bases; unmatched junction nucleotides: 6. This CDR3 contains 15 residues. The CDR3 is CASSQVKAGGSPLHF. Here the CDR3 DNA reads TGTGCCAGCAGCCAAGTCAAGGCAGGGGGCTCACCCCTCCACTTT.

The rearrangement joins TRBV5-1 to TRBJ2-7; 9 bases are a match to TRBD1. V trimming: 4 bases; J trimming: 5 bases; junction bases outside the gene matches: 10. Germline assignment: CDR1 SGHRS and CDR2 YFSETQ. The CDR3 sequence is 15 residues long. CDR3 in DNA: TGCGCCAGCAGCACCACAGGGGGCGCGTCCCACGAGCAGTACTTC. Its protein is CASSTTGGASHEQYF.

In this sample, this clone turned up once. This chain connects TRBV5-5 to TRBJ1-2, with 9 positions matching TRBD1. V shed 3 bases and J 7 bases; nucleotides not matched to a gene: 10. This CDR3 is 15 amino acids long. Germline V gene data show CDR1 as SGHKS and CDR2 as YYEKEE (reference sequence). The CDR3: CASSSDFRTGVGYTF. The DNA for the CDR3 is TGTGCCAGCAGCTCGGATTTCCGGACAGGGGTTGGCTACACCTTC.

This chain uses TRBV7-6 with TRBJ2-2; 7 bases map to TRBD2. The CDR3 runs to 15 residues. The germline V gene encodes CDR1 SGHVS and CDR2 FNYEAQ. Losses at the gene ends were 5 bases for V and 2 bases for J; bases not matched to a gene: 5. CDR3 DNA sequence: TGTGCCAGCAGCAGTAGACTAGCTAACACCGGGGAGCTGTTTTTT. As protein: CASSSRLANTGELFF.

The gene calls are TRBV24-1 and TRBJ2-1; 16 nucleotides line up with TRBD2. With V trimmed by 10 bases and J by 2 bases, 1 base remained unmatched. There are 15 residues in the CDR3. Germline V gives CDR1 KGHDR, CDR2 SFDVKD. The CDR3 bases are TGTGCCACGGGACTAGCGGGAGGGACCTACAATGAGCAGTTCTTC. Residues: CATGLAGGTYNEQFF.

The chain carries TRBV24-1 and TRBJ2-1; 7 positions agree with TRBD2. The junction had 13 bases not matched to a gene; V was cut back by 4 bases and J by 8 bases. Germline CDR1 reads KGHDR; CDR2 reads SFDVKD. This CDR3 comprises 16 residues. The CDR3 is CATSDPRGEGRDEQFF. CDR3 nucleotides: TGTGCCACCAGTGACCCCCGTGGGGAGGGGAGAGATGAGCAGTTCTTC.

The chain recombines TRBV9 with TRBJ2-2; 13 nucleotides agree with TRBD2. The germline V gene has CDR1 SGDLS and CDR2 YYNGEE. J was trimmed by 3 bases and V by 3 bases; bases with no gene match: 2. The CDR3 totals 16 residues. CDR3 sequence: CASSDGTSGDTGELFF. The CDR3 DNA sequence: TGTGCCAGCAGCGACGGGACTAGCGGGGACACCGGGGAGCTGTTTTTT.